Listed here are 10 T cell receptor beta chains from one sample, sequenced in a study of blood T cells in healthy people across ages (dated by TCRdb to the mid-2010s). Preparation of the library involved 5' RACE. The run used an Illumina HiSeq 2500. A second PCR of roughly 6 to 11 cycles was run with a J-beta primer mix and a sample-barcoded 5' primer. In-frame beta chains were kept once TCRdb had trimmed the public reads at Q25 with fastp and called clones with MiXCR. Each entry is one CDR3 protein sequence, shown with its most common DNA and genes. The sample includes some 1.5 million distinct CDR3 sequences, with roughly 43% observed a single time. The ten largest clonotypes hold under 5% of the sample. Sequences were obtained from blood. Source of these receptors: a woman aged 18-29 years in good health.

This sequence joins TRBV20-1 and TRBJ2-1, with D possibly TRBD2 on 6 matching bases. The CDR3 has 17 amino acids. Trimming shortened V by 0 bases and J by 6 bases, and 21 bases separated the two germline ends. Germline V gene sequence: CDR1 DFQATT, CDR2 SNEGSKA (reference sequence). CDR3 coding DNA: TGCAGTGCTAGAGATTCACGAGCGGGTCAGAGTGGCAATGAGCAGTTCTTC. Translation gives CSARDSRAGQSGNEQFF.

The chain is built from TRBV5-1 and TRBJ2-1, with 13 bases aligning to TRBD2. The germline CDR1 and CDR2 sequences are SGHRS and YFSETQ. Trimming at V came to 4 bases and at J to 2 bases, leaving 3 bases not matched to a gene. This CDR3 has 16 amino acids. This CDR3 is CASSRTSGGTYNEQFF. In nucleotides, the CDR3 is TGCGCCAGCAGCAGGACTAGCGGGGGAACCTACAATGAGCAGTTCTTC.

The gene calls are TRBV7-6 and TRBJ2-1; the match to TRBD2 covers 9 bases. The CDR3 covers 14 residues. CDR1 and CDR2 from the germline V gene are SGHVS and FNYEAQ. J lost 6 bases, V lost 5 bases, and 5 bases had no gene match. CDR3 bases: TGTGCCAGCAGCACTAGCGGGCCCTGCAATGAGCAGTTCTTC. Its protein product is CASSTSGPCNEQFF.

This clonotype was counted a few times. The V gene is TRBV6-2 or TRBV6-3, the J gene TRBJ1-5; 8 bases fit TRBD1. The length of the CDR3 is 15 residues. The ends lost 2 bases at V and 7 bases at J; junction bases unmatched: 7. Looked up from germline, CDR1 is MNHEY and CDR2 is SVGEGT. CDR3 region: CASSYGGQGKQPQHF. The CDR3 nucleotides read TGTGCCAGCAGTTACGGAGGACAGGGAAAACAGCCCCAGCATTTT.

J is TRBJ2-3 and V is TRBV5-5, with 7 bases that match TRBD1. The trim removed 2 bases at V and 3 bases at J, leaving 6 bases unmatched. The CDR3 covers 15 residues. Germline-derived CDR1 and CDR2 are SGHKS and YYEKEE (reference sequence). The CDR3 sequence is CASSLRTGETDTQYF. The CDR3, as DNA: TGTGCCAGCAGCTTACGGACAGGAGAAACAGATACGCAGTATTTT.

The CDR3 sequence is CSARIQATYEQYF. The DNA of the CDR3 is TGCAGTGCTAGAATACAGGCCACCTACGAGCAGTACTTC. The chain recombines TRBV20-1 with TRBJ2-7, with D possibly matching TRBD1 (5 bases). This CDR3 comprises 13 residues. CDR1 and CDR2 from the germline V gene are DFQATT and SNEGSKA (reference sequence). V was trimmed by 2 bases and J by 2 bases, leaving 10 bases between them.

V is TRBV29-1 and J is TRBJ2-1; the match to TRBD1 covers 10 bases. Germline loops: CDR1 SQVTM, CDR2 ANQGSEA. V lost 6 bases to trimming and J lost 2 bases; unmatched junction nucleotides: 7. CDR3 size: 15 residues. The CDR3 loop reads CSVTTGQGTYNEQFF. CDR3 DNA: TGCAGCGTGACGACGGGACAGGGGACCTACAATGAGCAGTTCTTC.

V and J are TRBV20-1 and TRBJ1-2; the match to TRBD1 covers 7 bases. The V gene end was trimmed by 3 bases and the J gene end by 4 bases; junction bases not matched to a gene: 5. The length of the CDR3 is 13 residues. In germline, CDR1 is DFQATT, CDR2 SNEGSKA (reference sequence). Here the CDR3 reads CSASLRTGYGYTF. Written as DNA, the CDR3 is TGCAGTGCTAGTCTCAGGACAGGCTATGGCTACACCTTC.

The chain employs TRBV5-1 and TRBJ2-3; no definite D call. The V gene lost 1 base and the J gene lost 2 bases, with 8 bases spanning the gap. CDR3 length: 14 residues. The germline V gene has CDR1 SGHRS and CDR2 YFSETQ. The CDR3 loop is CASSLQQPTDTQYF. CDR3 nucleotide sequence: TGCGCCAGCAGCTTGCAACAGCCCACAGATACGCAGTATTTT.

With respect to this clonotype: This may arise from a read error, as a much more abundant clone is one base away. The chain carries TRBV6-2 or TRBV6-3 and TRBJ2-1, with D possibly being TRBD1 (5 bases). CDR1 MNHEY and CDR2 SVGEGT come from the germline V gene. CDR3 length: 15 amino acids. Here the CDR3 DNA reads TGTGCCTGCAGCCTAAAAGGGGCAGACTACAATGAGCAGTTCTTC. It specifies CACSLKGADYNEQFF.